The entry below gives a single T cell receptor beta chain sequence along with its context. V shed 5 bases and J 7 bases; nucleotides not matched to a gene: 12. Per germline, CDR1 ENHRY and CDR2 SYGVKD. This CDR3 contains 16 residues. This sample was included in a study of blood T cell repertoires in COVID-19. Libraries were prepared by immunoSEQ multiplex PCR; TCRdb keeps only in-frame clonotypes and omits some of them. The table records 35,000 to 50,000 clones, 86% of them present only once. This TCR derives from an older man with acute or convalescent COVID-19. Sequencing used peripheral blood. V usage is TRBV10-3 and J usage is TRBJ2-3; 10 nucleotides align to TRBD2. The CDR3 sequence is CAISPLKREGGNTQYF. CDR3 nucleotides: TGTGCCATCAGTCCCCTTAAGCGGGAGGGCGGGAATACGCAGTATTTT.